A single sample gave rise to the 8 T cell receptor beta chains below, sequenced in a study of blood T cell repertoires in COVID-19. Produced via immunoSEQ multiplex PCR; TCRdb's table is partial and in-frame only. This table has 170,000 or so clones, 70% to 90% appearing once. The sample comprised peripheral blood. These receptors were collected from a man aged 18-30 years who had recovered from COVID-19.

The chain is built from TRBV5-4 and TRBJ2-7; 7 nucleotides match TRBD2. The CDR3 loop spans 16 amino acids. V lost 5 bases and J lost 3; bases outside the gene matches: 14. Germline CDR1 SGHNT, CDR2 YYREEE (reference sequence). The CDR3 reads CASSPRAGEKSYEQYF. In nucleotides, the CDR3 is TGTGCCAGCAGTCCCCGGGCGGGGGAAAAAAGCTACGAGCAGTACTTC.

This chain links TRBV9 with TRBJ1-6; 9 bases align to TRBD1. Germline V gene data show CDR1 as SGDLS and CDR2 as YYNGEE. J lost 7 bases, V lost 4 bases, and 9 bases had no gene match. The CDR3 has 16 residues. Here the CDR3 reads CASSPSRGTGNSPLHF. The CDR3 nucleotides are TGTGCCAGCAGCCCCTCTCGGGGGACAGGGAATTCACCCCTCCACTTT.

The chain is built from TRBV19 and TRBJ1-5; a weak D match, TRBD1 (5 bases). The germline V gene encodes CDR1 LNHDA and CDR2 SQIVND (reference sequence). This CDR3 has 15 amino acids. V lost 6 bases and J lost 0, with 12 bases in between. The chain's CDR3 is CASRGPSDSNQPQHF. CDR3 bases: TGTGCCAGTAGGGGGCCTTCGGATAGCAATCAGCCCCAGCATTTT.

This chain uses TRBV2 with TRBJ1-3, with D maybe TRBD1 (5 bases). The CDR3 consists of 13 residues. The ends were cut back, 8 bases at V and 4 bases at J, with 12 bases in the middle. In germline, CDR1 is SNHLY, CDR2 FYNNEI. The CDR3 DNA follows: TGTGCCAGCCACAACTCAGGGGGAAACACCATATATTTT. Residues: CASHNSGGNTIYF.

CDR3 in amino acids: CASSAPSGRAYNEQFF. CDR3 bases: TGTGCCAGCAGTGCCCCTAGCGGGAGGGCCTACAATGAGCAGTTCTTC. The gene calls are TRBV27 and TRBJ2-1; 12 nucleotides agree with TRBD2. Germline V gene lookup returns CDR1 MNHEY and CDR2 SMNVEV (reference sequence). This CDR3 contains 16 residues. V dropped 5 bases and J dropped 2; count of bases not matched to a gene: 4.

The V and J genes are TRBV18 and TRBJ1-1, with 8 bases matching TRBD1. The V gene's germline CDR1 is KGHSH and CDR2 LQKENI. This CDR3 has 12 residues. V gave up 8 bases and J gave up 6 bases; unmatched junction bases: 5. The DNA for the CDR3 is TGTGCCAGCGGACAGGGTGGGCCTGAAGCTTTCTTT. Encoded protein: CASGQGGPEAFF.

This rearrangement joins TRBV7-8 to TRBJ2-7, with 12 nucleotides matching TRBD2. J was trimmed by 7 bases and V by 4 bases; bases with no gene match: 8. Germline V lookup: CDR1 SGHVS, CDR2 FQNEAQ. There are 15 residues in the CDR3. Here the CDR3 DNA reads TGTGCCAGCAGCTCCCGGACTAGCGGGACATTTGAGCAGTACTTC. Translating gives CASSSRTSGTFEQYF.

This clone was picked up a small number of times. CDR3 residues: CASSRGGGLVETQYF. The CDR3 bases are TGTGCCAGCAGCCGAGGGGGGGGACTAGTCGAGACCCAGTACTTC. V gene TRBV3-1 (or the pseudogene TRBV3-2) combines with J gene TRBJ2-5; 8 nucleotides line up with TRBD2. The V gene's germline CDR1 is LGHDT and CDR2 YNNKEL (reference sequence). The V segment lost 4 bases and the J segment 5 bases; nucleotides outside the gene matches: 9. The CDR3 consists of 15 residues.